Below are 27 T cell receptor beta chains sequenced from a single sample in a study of blood T cell repertoires in COVID-19. This table comes from immunoSEQ multiplex PCR, and its TCRdb copy is limited to in-frame clones, with some not included. The sample shows about 120,000 clones, around 78% of them seen only once. The sequencing input was peripheral blood. Every receptor here comes from a young man with acute or convalescent COVID-19.

The chain links TRBV6-1 to TRBJ1-2; perhaps TRBD1 as D (5 bases). Germline V gene lookup returns CDR1 MNHNS and CDR2 SASEGT. V lost 0 bases and J lost 3, with 14 bases in between. The CDR3 is 16 amino acids. The CDR3 sequence is CASSEALQGGYYGYTF. The CDR3 DNA is TGTGCCAGCAGTGAAGCGCTTCAGGGCGGATACTATGGCTACACCTTC.

This rearrangement joins TRBV5-1 to TRBJ2-5, with D possibly being TRBD1 (6 bases). The V end lost 3 bases, the J end lost 0 bases, and 6 bases lay between the germline ends. This CDR3 is built from 13 residues. Germline loops: CDR1 SGHRS, CDR2 YFSETQ. The CDR3 DNA follows: TGCGCCAGCAGCTGGGACAACCAAGAGACCCAGTACTTC. It specifies CASSWDNQETQYF.

The chain is built from TRBV11-2 and TRBJ2-1; 11 bases fit TRBD2. CDR1 and CDR2 (germline): SGHAT, FQNNGV. This CDR3 is 15 amino acids long. Trimming at V came to 5 bases and at J to 6 bases, leaving 6 bases not matched to a gene. In DNA form, the CDR3 reads TGTGCCAGCAGCCGATCGACTAGCGGGGTCAATGAGCAGTTCTTC. This codes for CASSRSTSGVNEQFF.

The chain uses TRBV2 and TRBJ2-4; a weak D match, TRBD1 (5 bases). V dropped 8 bases and J dropped 2 bases, with 13 bases sitting between them. Germline CDR1 is SNHLY and CDR2 is FYNNEI. There are 14 residues in the CDR3. CDR3 protein: CASVGADSKNIQYF. DNA for the CDR3: TGTGCCAGCGTAGGGGCCGACTCCAAAAACATTCAGTACTTC.

There are a few counts of this clone. The chain recombines TRBV6-6 with TRBJ2-3, with TRBD1 as a possible D gene (6 bases). From germline, CDR1 is MNHNY and CDR2 SVGAGI (reference sequence). This CDR3 has 13 residues. The V end was cut by 10 bases, the J end by 3 bases, with 14 bases between. Here the CDR3 reads CAIRTEYTDTQYF. DNA of the CDR3: TGTGCCATCCGGACAGAATATACAGATACGCAGTATTTT.

This chain uses TRBV19 with TRBJ1-2; 10 nucleotides agree with TRBD1. CDR1 and CDR2 from the germline V gene are LNHDA and SQIVND (reference sequence). V lost 10 bases, J lost 4 bases, and 15 bases stayed unmatched. The CDR3 runs 16 residues. CDR3 sequence: CATRLLRTGGTYGYTF. CDR3 DNA: TGTGCCACCCGCCTCCTAAGGACAGGGGGGACCTATGGCTACACCTTC. The variable domain in full, completed from reference TRBV19 and TRBJ1-2, reads DGGITQSPKYLFRKEGQNVTLSCEQNLNHDAMYWYRQDPGQGLRLIYYSQIVNDFQKGDIAEGYSVSREKKESFPLTVTSAQKNPTAFYLCATRLLRTGGTYGYTFGSGTRLTVV.

Regarding this clone: The junction departs from germline at one end; a sequencing error may be responsible. This chain links TRBV7-2 with TRBJ1-2; 9 bases match TRBD1. Germline CDR1 is SGHTA and CDR2 is FQGNSA. The CDR3 extends over 13 amino acids. The CDR3 DNA reads as TGTGCCAGCAGCATCCGGGACAGGGAAAGGTGGGCTTTC. Its protein product is CASSIRDRERWAF.

V usage is TRBV25-1 and J usage is TRBJ1-1; D is unresolved. CDR1 MGHDK and CDR2 SYGVNS come from the germline V gene. The ends were cut back, 3 bases at V and 1 base at J, with 6 bases in the middle. The CDR3 sequence is 13 residues long. The CDR3 DNA reads TGTGCCAGCAGTGACGAGGAGAACACTGAAGCTTTCTTT. Protein product: CASSDEENTEAFF.

The chain combines TRBV4-1 with TRBJ2-5; the D is unclear. The CDR3 is 16 amino acids. The V end was cut by 4 bases, the J end by 1 base, with 16 bases between. Germline V gene sequence: CDR1 MGHRA, CDR2 YSYEKL. The CDR3 spells CASSPVGRSVQETQYF. In DNA form, the CDR3 reads TGCGCCAGCAGCCCGGTGGGCAGGTCGGTCCAAGAGACCCAGTACTTC.

The chain is built from TRBV27 and TRBJ1-5; 11 bases line up with TRBD1. CDR1 is MNHEY, CDR2 SMNVEV, per germline (reference sequence). There are 15 residues in the CDR3. Trimming removed 6 bases from V and 3 bases from J; junction bases left unmatched: 4. The CDR3 here is CASSQGQGDNQPQHF. The CDR3 DNA follows: TGTGCCAGCAGCCAGGGACAGGGGGACAATCAGCCCCAGCATTTT.

The chain joins TRBV6-5 to TRBJ1-2; 8 bases fit TRBD1. This CDR3 has 15 amino acids. Germline V gives CDR1 MNHEY, CDR2 SVGAGI. V shed 2 bases and J 5 bases; nucleotides not matched to a gene: 7. The CDR3 sequence is CASSYGQGALYGYTF. CDR3 in DNA: TGTGCCAGCAGTTACGGACAGGGCGCACTATATGGCTACACCTTC.

The rearrangement links TRBV3-1 (or the pseudogene TRBV3-2) to TRBJ1-4; 7 nucleotides match TRBD1. This CDR3 contains 15 residues. Trimming at V came to 4 bases and at J to 5 bases, leaving 7 bases not matched to a gene. Per the germline V gene, CDR1 is LGHDT and CDR2 is YNNKEL (reference sequence). DNA of the CDR3: TGTGCCAGCAGCCCGTCAGGGGGTACCAATGAAAAACTGTTTTTT. Its translation is CASSPSGGTNEKLFF.

This chain joins TRBV6-2 or TRBV6-3 and TRBJ1-1; the D gene is possibly TRBD1 (6 bases). The CDR3 spans 14 residues. Per germline, CDR1 MNHEY and CDR2 SVGEGT. V lost 5 bases and J 1 base, leaving 11 bases between the germline ends. CDR3 sequence reads: CASSTGGSNTEAFF. The CDR3 DNA reads TGTGCCAGCAGTACTGGGGGCTCGAACACTGAAGCTTTCTTT.

The rearrangement links TRBV19 to TRBJ2-1, with D possibly TRBD2 on 5 matching bases. The germline CDR1 and CDR2 sequences are LNHDA and SQIVND (reference sequence). CDR3 size: 14 residues. V shed 6 bases and J shed 0 bases, with 9 bases lying between them. CDR3 DNA: TGTGCCAGTAGGCCGGGAAGCTCCTACAATGAGCAGTTCTTC. Its translation is CASRPGSSYNEQFF.

The genes are TRBV30 and TRBJ1-1, with 9 bases aligning to TRBD1. The CDR3 is made up of 12 amino acids. V lost 5 bases to trimming and J lost 6 bases; unmatched junction nucleotides: 4. Germline lookup yields CDR1 GTSNPN and CDR2 SVGIG (reference sequence). The CDR3 reads CAWVTGGAEAFF. The CDR3 bases are TGTGCCTGGGTGACAGGGGGGGCTGAAGCTTTCTTT.

V and J are TRBV15 and TRBJ2-7; perhaps TRBD2 as D (6 bases). Trimming removed 5 bases from V and 7 bases from J, with 21 bases in between. Germline loops: CDR1 LNHNV, CDR2 YYDKDF (reference sequence). CDR3 length: 15 amino acids. The CDR3 is CATSPGVGIGGEQYF. Written as DNA, the CDR3 is TGTGCCACCAGCCCGGGGGTGGGGATCGGGGGAGAGCAGTACTTC.

This clone was picked up one time. The chain has TRBV5-1 and TRBJ1-2; D perhaps matches TRBD1 (6 bases). Deletions cut 0 bases from V and 4 bases from J, with 10 bases between. Germline V gene sequence: CDR1 SGHRS, CDR2 YFSETQ. The CDR3 is 14 amino acids. CDR3 sequence reads: CASSLDQGIYGYTF. The CDR3 bases are TGCGCCAGCAGCTTGGATCAGGGGATCTATGGCTACACCTTC.

This chain uses TRBV2 with TRBJ1-4; D is uncertain. The length of the CDR3 is 12 residues. Trimming took off 6 bases at V and 7 bases at J, with 9 bases between the two ends. Germline V gene sequence: CDR1 SNHLY, CDR2 FYNNEI. CDR3 bases: TGTGCCAGCAGCCTGGAGGGTGAAAAACTGTTTTTT. Encoded protein: CASSLEGEKLFF.

V is TRBV30 and J is TRBJ2-2; 7 bases match TRBD2. V was pared by 3 bases and J by 2 bases, with 3 bases of the junction left unmatched. Germline CDR1 and CDR2: GTSNPN and SVGIG (reference sequence). This CDR3 region has 14 residues. The CDR3 coding sequence is TGTGCCTGGAGCCGGGGGGTCAACACCGGGGAGCTGTTTTTT. This codes for CAWSRGVNTGELFF.

This clone turned up a few times. The chain joins TRBV30 to TRBJ1-2; D ambiguous. The CDR3 spans 18 residues. Germline V gene sequence: CDR1 GTSNPN, CDR2 SVGIG (reference sequence). V gave up 0 bases and J gave up 0 bases, with 20 bases separating them. DNA for the CDR3: TGTGCCTGGAGTGTACATGTAGTATTTCGCAGGACTAACTATGGCTACACCTTC. It is translated as CAWSVHVVFRRTNYGYTF.

The rearrangement joins TRBV3-1 (or the pseudogene TRBV3-2) to TRBJ1-2, with 11 bases lining up with TRBD1. Germline V lookup: CDR1 LGHDT, CDR2 YNNKEL (reference sequence). The CDR3 length is 13 residues. V dropped 5 bases and J dropped 13; count of bases not matched to a gene: 9. The CDR3, as DNA: TGTGCCAGCAGCTATCCGGGACAGGGGGTTATCACCTTC. The encoded protein is CASSYPGQGVITF.

The chain is built from TRBV11-1 and TRBJ2-7; a possible D gene is TRBD1 (6 bases). The CDR3 covers 12 residues. V was trimmed by 4 bases and J by 7 bases, leaving 11 bases between them. CDR1 and CDR2 from the germline V gene are SGHAT and FQDESV (reference sequence). The CDR3 DNA reads TGTGCCAGCAGCTCTCAGGGGCTTGAGCAGTACGTC. Its protein is CASSSQGLEQYV.

This clone was observed a few times. This chain connects TRBV7-9 to TRBJ2-3; TRBD1 aligns across 11 bases. The V and J ends lost 4 bases and 3 bases, in that order; junction bases with no gene match: 6. Germline values: CDR1 SEHNR, CDR2 FQNEAQ (reference sequence). The CDR3 sequence is 16 residues long. Written as DNA, the CDR3 is TGTGCCAGCAGCTCGGGACAGGGGGATGGGACAGATACGCAGTATTTT. It yields the protein CASSSGQGDGTDTQYF.

Regarding this clone: Compared with germline, one end of the junction differs, possibly owing to a read error. The chain has TRBV7-7 and TRBJ2-5, with a possible D match to TRBD1 (6 bases). The CDR3 covers 15 residues. Germline lookup yields CDR1 SSHAT and CDR2 FNYEAQ (reference sequence). CDR3 DNA sequence: TGTGCTAGCAGCTTGAACCAGGGGAATCAGGAGACCCAGTACTTC. It codes for CASSLNQGNQETQYF.

The chain carries TRBV5-1 and TRBJ2-5; D may be TRBD1 (8 bases). The ends were cut back, 7 bases at V and 5 bases at J, with 18 bases in the middle. Germline CDR1 reads SGHRS; CDR2 reads YFSETQ. CDR3 size: 14 residues. CDR3 sequence: CASGGQGGKETQYF. CDR3 in DNA: TGCGCCAGCGGCGGACAGGGAGGGAAGGAGACCCAGTACTTC. The whole variable domain, remainder taken from reference TRBV5-1 and TRBJ2-5, is KAGVTQTPRYLIKTRGQQVTLSCSPISGHRSVSWYQQTPGQGLQFLFEYFSETQRNKGNFPGRFSGRQFSNSRSEMNVSTLELGDSALYLCASGGQGGKETQYFGPGTRLLVL.

The rearrangement joins TRBV19 to TRBJ2-7, with D hard to call. The CDR3 has 12 residues. V was shortened by 1 base and J by 9 bases, with 10 bases between the two germline ends. Germline CDR1 and CDR2: LNHDA and SQIVND (reference sequence). The CDR3 here is CASSIVDLGQYV. CDR3 in DNA: TGTGCCAGTAGTATAGTCGATCTCGGGCAGTACGTC.

The rearrangement links TRBV9 to TRBJ2-1; 10 bases map to TRBD2. CDR1 is SGDLS, CDR2 YYNGEE, per germline. Trimming at V came to 0 bases and at J to 8 bases, leaving 8 bases not matched to a gene. CDR3 length: 16 residues. The chain's CDR3 is CASSVASGRGGDEQFF. The CDR3 nucleotides are TGTGCCAGCAGCGTAGCGAGCGGGAGGGGGGGCGATGAGCAGTTCTTC.